The 29 T cell receptor beta chains in this list originate from one sample, sequenced in a study of cytomegalovirus exposure and HLA in healthy donors. Primers included in the PCR were 60 Vbeta and 13 Jbeta primers. Libraries were prepared by immunoSEQ multiplex PCR; TCRdb keeps only in-frame clonotypes and omits some of them. The sample records 200,000 or so clones, more than 65% being singletons. The source material was PBMCs. All receptors derive from a young man in good health and CMV-seronegative.

V usage is TRBV5-5 and J usage is TRBJ1-5; possibly TRBD1 for D (5 bases). Between the trimmed V and J ends, which lost 4 bases and 5 bases, there was a span of 16 bases. Germline V CDR1 and CDR2: SGHKS, YYEKEE (reference sequence). The CDR3 length is 15 residues. This chain's CDR3 is CASSRSGAADQPQHF. The CDR3 DNA sequence: TGTGCCAGCAGCCGTAGTGGGGCAGCAGATCAGCCCCAGCATTTT.

This clone has more than one count but fewer than ten. The chain combines TRBV2 with TRBJ1-5; D perhaps matches TRBD1 (6 bases). This CDR3 spans 14 amino acids. V lost 5 bases to trimming and J lost 2 bases, with 10 bases between them. Germline loops: CDR1 SNHLY, CDR2 FYNNEI. The CDR3 region is CASSPGVGNQPQHF. In nucleotides, the CDR3 is TGTGCCAGCAGTCCAGGGGTTGGCAATCAGCCCCAGCATTTT.

This clone was observed a single time. Germline is not matched at one junction end, which may reflect a read error. This chain uses TRBV5-4 with TRBJ2-7; 15 bases are shared with TRBD2. Germline assignment: CDR1 SGHNT and CDR2 YYREEE (reference sequence). The CDR3 loop spans 14 amino acids. This CDR3 reads CASSPGTSGRLGDF. Here the CDR3 DNA reads TGTGCCAGCAGCCCGGGGACTAGCGGGAGGCTTGGGGACTTC. The complete variable domain, with remaining parts taken from reference TRBV5-4 and TRBJ2-7, reads ETGVTQSPTHLIKTRGQQVTLRCSSQSGHNTVSWYQQALGQGPQFIFQYYREEENGRGNFPPRFSGLQFPNYSSELNVNALELDDSALYLCASSPGTSGRLGDFGPGTRLTVT.

V usage is TRBV4-1 and J usage is TRBJ2-3; maybe TRBD2 (5 bases). Germline values: CDR1 MGHRA, CDR2 YSYEKL. The V end was cut by 0 bases, the J end by 2 bases, with 15 bases between. This CDR3 has 17 amino acids. The CDR3 coding sequence is TGCGCCAGCAGCCAAGAGTTGCGGTCAGACTACACAGATACGCAGTATTTT. It codes for CASSQELRSDYTDTQYF.

The chain carries TRBV28 and TRBJ1-2; D not resolved. CDR1 and CDR2 from the germline V gene are MDHEN and SYDVKM. The V and J ends lost 7 bases and 0 bases respectively, with 9 bases between them. The CDR3 loop spans 13 amino acids. The CDR3 loop is CASIQTSNYGYTF. CDR3 DNA: TGTGCCAGCATACAGACGTCTAACTATGGCTACACCTTC.

This rearrangement joins TRBV6-5 to TRBJ1-2; 7 nucleotides agree with TRBD1. Germline-derived CDR1 and CDR2 are MNHEY and SVGAGI. V shed 2 bases and J 4 bases; nucleotides not matched to a gene: 1. The CDR3 contains 13 residues. This CDR3 reads CASSYRDSYGYTF. The CDR3 DNA reads as TGTGCCAGCAGTTACCGGGACAGCTATGGCTACACCTTC.

V and J are TRBV7-8 and TRBJ1-2, with 9 bases that match TRBD1. V was clipped by 5 bases and J by 5 bases; unmatched bases: 9. Germline CDR1 is SGHVS and CDR2 is FQNEAQ. The CDR3 is made up of 15 amino acids. CDR3 sequence: CASSPRTGVWYGYTF. CDR3 nucleotides: TGTGCCAGCAGCCCGAGGACAGGGGTTTGGTATGGCTACACCTTC.

Here the CDR3 DNA reads TGTGCCAGCAGCTTTCTCGCGACAGGGATGGGTGGCTACACCTTC. This sequence encodes CASSFLATGMGGYTF. The chain carries TRBV11-2 and TRBJ1-2; 7 nucleotides line up with TRBD1. CDR3 size: 15 residues. V was pared by 3 bases and J by 7 bases, with 11 bases of the junction left unmatched. Germline assignment: CDR1 SGHAT and CDR2 FQNNGV.

The chain is built from TRBV6-4 and TRBJ2-7, with 7 bases that match TRBD1. The ends lost 1 base at V and 9 bases at J; junction bases unmatched: 0. CDR1 is MRHNA and CDR2 is SNTAGT in the germline V gene. The length of the CDR3 is 11 residues. CDR3 DNA: TGTGCCAGCAGTGACTACAGGGGGCAGTACTTC. It yields the protein CASSDYRGQYF.

This clone was detected only a few times. The genes are TRBV23-1 and TRBJ2-7; D ambiguous. Being an ORF, TRBV23-1 has a function that is uncertain. Trimming removed 0 bases from V and 2 bases from J, with 11 bases in between. This CDR3 spans 15 amino acids. The CDR3 is CASSQSAPSTYEQYF. The CDR3 DNA sequence: TGCGCCAGCAGTCAATCTGCCCCCAGTACCTACGAGCAGTACTTC.

V and J are TRBV5-6 and TRBJ2-3, with D tentatively TRBD1 (5 bases). This CDR3 is built from 14 residues. Trimming took 0 bases from V and 0 from J, leaving 5 bases between them. From germline, CDR1 is SGHDT and CDR2 YYEEEE. CDR3 coding DNA: TGTGCCAGCAGCTTGGACAGGAGCACAGATACGCAGTATTTT. It codes for CASSLDRSTDTQYF.

The V gene is TRBV19, the J gene TRBJ2-7; 16 nucleotides match TRBD2. The CDR3 runs to 15 residues. J was trimmed by 3 bases and V by 6 bases; bases with no gene match: 2. Germline V lookup: CDR1 LNHDA, CDR2 SQIVND (reference sequence). CDR3 loop: CASRGLAGGSYEQYF. The CDR3, as DNA: TGTGCCAGTAGGGGACTAGCGGGAGGGAGCTACGAGCAGTACTTC.

The chain links TRBV7-8 to TRBJ1-3; 7 nucleotides match TRBD1. The CDR3 has 15 residues. The V gene's germline CDR1 is SGHVS and CDR2 FQNEAQ. V lost 5 bases, J lost 2 bases, and 6 bases stayed unmatched. CDR3: CASSLTGVAGNTIYF. The CDR3 DNA sequence: TGTGCCAGCAGCCTCACAGGGGTAGCTGGAAACACCATATATTTT.

The rearrangement links TRBV18 to TRBJ1-4; possible D gene TRBD1, 5 bases. Per germline, CDR1 KGHSH and CDR2 LQKENI. This CDR3 has 14 residues. V was clipped by 2 bases and J by 8 bases, with 12 bases between them. CDR3 loop: CASSPSGAGEKLFF. The CDR3 nucleotides are TGTGCCAGCTCACCAAGCGGGGCAGGAGAAAAACTGTTTTTT.

J is TRBJ1-2 and V is TRBV6-1; 9 bases are shared with TRBD1. The CDR3 sequence is 14 residues long. Germline assignment: CDR1 MNHNS and CDR2 SASEGT. V lost 5 bases to trimming and J lost 7 bases; unmatched junction nucleotides: 8. CDR3 protein: CASSSRDRAVGYTF. CDR3 in DNA: TGTGCCAGCAGTTCTCGGGACAGGGCAGTTGGCTACACCTTC.

The V and J genes are TRBV28 and TRBJ1-2; possibly TRBD1 for D (6 bases). This CDR3 region has 15 residues. The germline gives CDR1 MDHEN, CDR2 SYDVKM. V lost 4 bases and J lost 2, with 14 bases in between. CDR3 amino acids: CASSWGGAENYGYTF. CDR3 DNA sequence: TGTGCCAGCAGTTGGGGGGGCGCTGAGAACTATGGCTACACCTTC.

The CDR3 nucleotides read TGTGCCAGCAGCCGGATGCCGGGGGATTACTACGAGCAGTACTTC. Protein product: CASSRMPGDYYEQYF. V usage is TRBV9 and J usage is TRBJ2-7; tentatively, D is TRBD2 (6 bases). CDR3 length equals 15 residues. Trimming stripped 4 bases from V and 3 bases from J, with 17 bases between. Germline V gene sequence: CDR1 SGDLS, CDR2 YYNGEE. The variable domain in full, completed from reference TRBV9 and TRBJ2-7, reads DSGVTQTPKHLITATGQRVTLRCSPRSGDLSVYWYQQSLDQGLQFLIQYYNGEERAKGNILERFSAQQFPDLHSELNLSSLELGDSALYFCASSRMPGDYYEQYFGPGTRLTVT.

The chain joins TRBV6-5 to TRBJ2-7, with 10 bases that match TRBD2. J was trimmed by 2 bases and V by 6 bases; bases with no gene match: 7. The CDR3 loop spans 15 amino acids. Germline V gives CDR1 MNHEY, CDR2 SVGAGI. This CDR3 is CASSSLAGGAYEQYF. In nucleotides, the CDR3 is TGTGCCAGCAGCTCCTTAGCGGGAGGCGCCTACGAGCAGTACTTC.

V and J are TRBV15 and TRBJ1-5; D not resolved. Germline-derived CDR1 and CDR2 are LNHNV and YYDKDF (reference sequence). The germline V and J ends were trimmed by 3 bases and 3 bases, with 12 bases remaining between them. The CDR3 runs 15 residues. The CDR3 region has the DNA TGTGCCACCAGCAGGGCAGGCGCCTCCAATCAGCCCCAGCATTTT. Protein sequence: CATSRAGASNQPQHF.

The V and J genes are TRBV7-8 and TRBJ2-3; 9 bases fit TRBD1. The CDR3 has 16 residues. Germline values: CDR1 SGHVS, CDR2 FQNEAQ. Unmatched junction bases numbered 8, after V lost 2 bases and J lost 5 bases. This CDR3 is CASSLSGDRARDTQYF. In nucleotides, the CDR3 is TGTGCCAGCAGCTTATCGGGGGACAGGGCGAGAGATACGCAGTATTTT.

The chain employs TRBV4-1 and TRBJ2-7; D might be TRBD1 (6 bases). The germline V gene has CDR1 MGHRA and CDR2 YSYEKL. The CDR3 loop spans 13 amino acids. Deletions cut 1 base from V and 3 bases from J, with 7 bases between. CDR3 in amino acids: CASSQAQGYEQYF. CDR3 DNA: TGCGCCAGCAGCCAAGCACAGGGCTACGAGCAGTACTTC.

This clone has just one count. This chain connects TRBV27 to TRBJ2-7; unclear D gene. This CDR3 comprises 15 residues. Germline V gene sequence: CDR1 MNHEY, CDR2 SMNVEV (reference sequence). Deletions cut 6 bases from V and 0 bases from J, with 15 bases between. CDR3 DNA sequence: TGTGCCAGCAGGCCCTACACAGCAAGCTCCTACGAGCAGTACTTC. Its translation is CASRPYTASSYEQYF.

The chain carries TRBV5-6 and TRBJ2-2; 8 bases are a match to TRBD2. The CDR3 extends over 15 amino acids. After removal of 2 bases from V and 6 bases from J, the junction contained 6 bases not matched to a gene. Looked up from germline, CDR1 is SGHDT and CDR2 is YYEEEE. The DNA for the CDR3 is TGTGCCAGCAGCTTAGGACTAGCTGAGGCCGGGGAGCTGTTTTTT. Amino acid sequence: CASSLGLAEAGELFF.

This clone has only a few counts. The V gene is TRBV5-1, the J gene TRBJ1-2, with 7 bases fitting TRBD1. The germline V gene has CDR1 SGHRS and CDR2 YFSETQ. There are 15 residues in the CDR3. Losses at the gene ends were 0 bases for V and 6 bases for J; bases not matched to a gene: 8. CDR3 in amino acids: CASSLATGALHGYTF. The CDR3, as DNA: TGCGCCAGCAGCTTGGCCACAGGGGCCTTACATGGCTACACCTTC. Drawing the rest from reference TRBV5-1 and TRBJ1-2, the complete variable domain is KAGVTQTPRYLIKTRGQQVTLSCSPISGHRSVSWYQQTPGQGLQFLFEYFSETQRNKGNFPGRFSGRQFSNSRSEMNVSTLELGDSALYLCASSLATGALHGYTFGSGTRLTVV.

The rearrangement joins TRBV4-2 to TRBJ2-2, with 7 bases aligning to TRBD1. The CDR3 extends over 19 amino acids. Germline V CDR1 and CDR2: LGHNA, YNFKEQ. J lost 0 bases, V lost 3 bases, and 13 bases had no gene match. In nucleotides, the CDR3 is TGTGCCAGCAGCCATCAAAAGGGGGCCTCGGGATCGAACACCGGGGAGCTGTTTTTT. This gives the protein CASSHQKGASGSNTGELFF.

The chain uses TRBV30 and TRBJ2-7; 7 bases agree with TRBD1. J was trimmed by 5 bases and V by 0 bases; bases with no gene match: 4. The CDR3 contains 13 residues. The V gene's germline CDR1 is GTSNPN and CDR2 SVGIG (reference sequence). CDR3 coding DNA: TGTGCCTGGAGTGTACAGGGGATCCACGAGCAGTACTTC. Translating it yields CAWSVQGIHEQYF.

This clone was detected only once. V gene TRBV9 combines with J gene TRBJ1-4; 12 nucleotides align to TRBD1. V trimming: 4 bases; J trimming: 3 bases; junction bases outside the gene matches: 10. The CDR3 is 18 amino acids. Germline loops: CDR1 SGDLS, CDR2 YYNGEE. As DNA, the CDR3 is TGTGCCAGCAGCCCCGGGACAGGGGGCGGGTTAGCTAATGAAAAACTGTTTTTT. Its translation: CASSPGTGGGLANEKLFF.

The chain uses TRBV7-8 and TRBJ2-1; D call uncertain. Germline values: CDR1 SGHVS, CDR2 FQNEAQ. CDR3 length: 11 amino acids. Trimming removed 5 bases at V and 5 bases at J, with 4 bases between. The CDR3 sequence: CASSRDNEQFF. CDR3 sequence (DNA): TGTGCCAGCAGCCGGGACAATGAGCAGTTCTTC. Full variable domain (rest looked up from reference TRBV7-8 and TRBJ2-1): GAGVSQSPRYKVAKRGQDVALRCDPISGHVSLFWYQQALGQGPEFLTYFQNEAQLDKSGLPSDRFFAERPEGSVSTLKIQRTQQEDSAVYLCASSRDNEQFFGPGTRLTVL.

This sequence joins TRBV15 and TRBJ2-5, with D maybe TRBD2 (5 bases). CDR1 LNHNV and CDR2 YYDKDF come from the germline V gene (reference sequence). This CDR3 is built from 17 residues. Deletions cut 2 bases from V and 4 bases from J, with 20 bases between. The CDR3 DNA reads TGTGCCACCAGCAGATCCCCGCCCCTGGAGGATAGAGAGACCCAGTACTTC. Its protein product is CATSRSPPLEDRETQYF.